Shown below are 28 T cell receptor beta chains from a single sample sequenced in a study of OX40 agonist ivuxolimab in advanced cancers. Profiling relied on immunoSEQ multiplex PCR, and the TCRdb table lists in-frame clones only, not all of them. This table holds just under 80,000 clones, 84% found once. Sample: CD4+ or CD8+ T cells sorted from blood, taken in a trial of the OX40 agonist ivuxolimab. Every receptor here comes from an adult with an advanced solid tumor such as melanoma, head and neck, liver or kidney cancer.

V and J are TRBV5-1 and TRBJ2-7, with D perhaps TRBD1 or TRBD2 (5 bases each). CDR1 SGHRS and CDR2 YFSETQ come from the germline V gene. The CDR3 contains 15 residues. Trimming cost V 3 bases and J 6 bases, with 19 bases left between them. The CDR3, as DNA: TGCGCCAGCAGCTCGGGTGAGGGGTCCTTTGGCGAGCAGTACTTC. This sequence encodes CASSSGEGSFGEQYF.

The DNA of the CDR3 is TGTGCCAGCAGCATTTTACGGGTGATCTCCTACGAGCAGTACTTC. Amino acids: CASSILRVISYEQYF. J is TRBJ2-7 and V is TRBV11-2; D gene uncertain. From germline, CDR1 is SGHAT and CDR2 FQNNGV. V dropped 5 bases and J dropped 0 bases, with 14 bases sitting between them. The length of the CDR3 is 15 residues.

The rearrangement links TRBV7-6 to TRBJ2-1; 12 bases are shared with TRBD2. The V segment lost 6 bases and the J segment 7 bases; nucleotides outside the gene matches: 10. Looked up from germline, CDR1 is SGHVS and CDR2 is FNYEAQ. This CDR3 has 16 amino acids. The CDR3 loop reads CASSSTPGTSGNEQFF. In DNA, the CDR3 is TGTGCCAGCAGTTCTACACCAGGGACTAGCGGGAATGAGCAGTTCTTC.

The V and J genes are TRBV7-2 and TRBJ2-7; 9 nucleotides align to TRBD2. The junction had 7 bases not matched to a gene; V was cut back by 0 bases and J by 7 bases. Germline assignment: CDR1 SGHTA and CDR2 FQGNSA. The CDR3 contains 15 residues. DNA for the CDR3: TGTGCCAGCAGCTTAGCGACTAGCGGTTGGAGGGAGCAGTACTTC. Translating it yields CASSLATSGWREQYF.

V usage is TRBV30 and J usage is TRBJ1-2; TRBD1 aligns across 7 bases. With 4 bases clipped from V and 7 bases from J, the junction kept 3 bases outside the gene matches. Germline assignment: CDR1 GTSNPN and CDR2 SVGIG (reference sequence). This CDR3 contains 11 residues. The CDR3 loop reads CAWKDRVGYTF. In nucleotides, the CDR3 is TGTGCCTGGAAAGACAGGGTTGGCTACACCTTC.

This chain joins TRBV11-3 and TRBJ2-2; D is undetermined. This CDR3 region has 15 residues. Germline CDR1 is SGHNT and CDR2 is YENEEA. V was shortened by 4 bases and J by 4 bases, with 13 bases between the two germline ends. The CDR3 nucleotides are TGTGCCAGCAGCTCAACCCCGAGAGCCACCGGGGAGCTGTTTTTT. It yields the protein CASSSTPRATGELFF. The whole variable domain, remainder taken from reference TRBV11-3 and TRBJ2-2, is EAGVVQSPRYKIIEKKQPVAFWCNPISGHNTLYWYLQNLGQGPELLIRYENEEAVDDSQLPKDRFSAERLKGVDSTLKIQPAELGDSAVYLCASSSTPRATGELFFGEGSRLTVL.

This chain links TRBV5-1 with TRBJ2-2, with a possible D match to TRBD1 (6 bases). This CDR3 region has 16 residues. V was shortened by 0 bases and J by 7 bases, with 16 bases between the two germline ends. Germline V gene lookup returns CDR1 SGHRS and CDR2 YFSETQ. CDR3 region: CASSLVGTPAYGELFF. The CDR3, as DNA: TGCGCCAGCAGCTTGGTGGGGACACCCGCGTACGGGGAGCTGTTTTTT.

V usage is TRBV7-2 and J usage is TRBJ2-3; unclear D gene. The V and J ends lost 2 bases and 0 bases respectively, with 9 bases between them. Looked up from germline, CDR1 is SGHTA and CDR2 is FQGNSA. The CDR3 sequence is 15 residues long. CDR3: CASSLTWWSTDTQYF. Here the CDR3 DNA reads TGTGCCAGCAGCTTAACTTGGTGGAGCACAGATACGCAGTATTTT.

CDR3 DNA sequence: TGTGCCAGCAGTGAACTGGGGAACAGCAATCAGCCCCAGCATTTT. This gives the protein CASSELGNSNQPQHF. The chain employs TRBV6-1 and TRBJ1-5; D gene ambiguous. The CDR3 totals 15 residues. The V and J ends lost 2 bases and 1 base respectively, with 9 bases between them. Germline loops: CDR1 MNHNS, CDR2 SASEGT.

This chain's CDR3 is CAWSVGTSGNQPQHF. The CDR3 DNA is TGTGCCTGGAGTGTGGGGACCTCCGGCAATCAGCCCCAGCATTTT. The V and J genes are TRBV30 and TRBJ1-5; the D gene is possibly TRBD1 (5 bases). Trimming shortened V by 0 bases and J by 2 bases, and 11 bases separated the two germline ends. Germline CDR1 and CDR2: GTSNPN and SVGIG (reference sequence). This CDR3 region has 15 residues.

The chain couples TRBV19 to TRBJ1-1; TRBD1 is a possible D gene (6 bases). The germline V gene encodes CDR1 LNHDA and CDR2 SQIVND (reference sequence). V was pared by 5 bases and J by 9 bases, with 13 bases between. The CDR3 loop spans 12 amino acids. The CDR3 sequence is CASSRSGQKAFF. The CDR3 bases are TGTGCCAGTAGTCGATCCGGACAGAAAGCTTTCTTT. Together with reference TRBV19 and TRBJ1-1, the CDR3 gives the full variable domain: DGGITQSPKYLFRKEGQNVTLSCEQNLNHDAMYWYRQDPGQGLRLIYYSQIVNDFQKGDIAEGYSVSREKKESFPLTVTSAQKNPTAFYLCASSRSGQKAFFGQGTRLTVV.

V gene TRBV7-9 combines with J gene TRBJ1-5; TRBD1 might be the D (6 bases). CDR1 is SEHNR, CDR2 FQNEAQ, per germline (reference sequence). V was shortened by 5 bases and J by 7 bases, with 15 bases between the two germline ends. The length of the CDR3 is 14 residues. This CDR3 reads CASSPGGLAQPQHF. The CDR3 DNA reads TGTGCCAGCAGCCCGGGGGGGCTAGCACAGCCCCAGCATTTT.

The chain has TRBV11-3 and TRBJ2-1; D perhaps matches TRBD2 (6 bases). CDR1 SGHNT and CDR2 YENEEA come from the germline V gene. The CDR3 covers 17 residues. The V and J ends lost 1 base and 1 base respectively, with 14 bases between them. This CDR3 reads CASSLGGTQASYNEQFF. The CDR3 coding sequence is TGTGCCAGCAGCTTAGGCGGGACCCAAGCTTCCTACAATGAGCAGTTCTTC.

This rearrangement joins TRBV19 to TRBJ2-1, with 13 bases that match TRBD2. The CDR3 consists of 16 residues. V dropped 5 bases and J dropped 6; count of bases not matched to a gene: 7. From germline, CDR1 is LNHDA and CDR2 SQIVND (reference sequence). CDR3 loop: CASSVGTSGAINEQFF. In DNA form, the CDR3 reads TGTGCCAGTAGTGTCGGGACTAGCGGGGCCATCAATGAGCAGTTCTTC.

This chain uses TRBV7-9 with TRBJ2-7, with TRBD2 matching 8 bases. The CDR3 covers 16 residues. J lost 2 bases, V lost 1 base, and 7 bases had no gene match. Per the germline V gene, CDR1 is SEHNR and CDR2 is FQNEAQ (reference sequence). CDR3 nucleotides: TGTGCCAGCAGCTTAGGTGTAGCGGGGACCGCCTACGAGCAGTACTTC. Protein product: CASSLGVAGTAYEQYF.

This chain uses TRBV4-1 with TRBJ1-2; D remains unclear. CDR3 size: 14 residues. The ends were cut back, 2 bases at V and 4 bases at J, with 11 bases in the middle. Germline CDR1 and CDR2: MGHRA and YSYEKL. The CDR3 sequence: CASSQIPVFYGYTF. CDR3 DNA: TGCGCCAGCAGCCAAATCCCAGTTTTCTATGGCTACACCTTC.

The rearrangement joins TRBV11-2 to TRBJ2-3; D remains unclear. Germline CDR1 and CDR2: SGHAT and FQNNGV. The CDR3 consists of 18 residues. Trimming left V 5 bases short and J 3 bases short, with 24 bases between. The chain's CDR3 is CASSHWGLPGRDTDTQYF. CDR3 DNA sequence: TGTGCCAGCAGCCATTGGGGTCTTCCGGGTCGTGATACAGATACGCAGTATTTT.

This CDR3 is CSATGDPYNEQFF. In DNA form, the CDR3 reads TGCAGCGCAACAGGGGACCCCTACAATGAGCAGTTCTTC. The V gene is TRBV29-1, the J gene TRBJ2-1, with TRBD1 matching over 7 bases. Germline loops: CDR1 SQVTM, CDR2 ANQGSEA. CDR3 size: 13 residues. The V gene end was trimmed by 7 bases and the J gene end by 2 bases; junction bases not matched to a gene: 5.

This sequence joins TRBV7-2 and TRBJ2-1, with 12 bases matching TRBD1. This CDR3 comprises 16 residues. With V trimmed by 5 bases and J by 8 bases, 10 bases remained unmatched. Germline lookup yields CDR1 SGHTA and CDR2 FQGNSA. The CDR3 reads CASSPERDRGRHEQFF. For the CDR3, the DNA is TGTGCCAGCAGCCCGGAACGGGACAGGGGGCGACATGAGCAGTTCTTC. The complete variable domain, with remaining parts taken from reference TRBV7-2 and TRBJ2-1, reads GAGVSQSPSNKVTEKGKDVELRCDPISGHTALYWYRQSLGQGLEFLIYFQGNSAPDKSGLPSDRFSAERTGGSVSTLTIQRTQQEDSAVYLCASSPERDRGRHEQFFGPGTRLTVL.

This clone was observed a few times. CDR3: CASSPTGNTEAFF. CDR3 sequence (DNA): TGTGCCAGCAGCCCCACAGGGAACACTGAAGCTTTCTTT. This chain joins TRBV7-2 and TRBJ1-1; perhaps TRBD1 as D (5 bases). V lost 5 bases to trimming and J lost 1 base, with 8 bases between them. Germline loops: CDR1 SGHTA, CDR2 FQGNSA. The CDR3 extends over 13 amino acids.

V usage is TRBV10-3 and J usage is TRBJ1-5, with TRBD1 matching 7 bases. The CDR3 covers 14 residues. From germline, CDR1 is ENHRY and CDR2 SYGVKD. V trimming: 4 bases; J trimming: 3 bases; junction bases outside the gene matches: 3. The CDR3 region is CAISGDSLNQPQHF. The CDR3, as DNA: TGTGCCATCAGTGGGGACAGCCTCAATCAGCCCCAGCATTTT.

This chain joins TRBV5-1 and TRBJ2-3; TRBD2 matches 8 bases. Per the germline V gene, CDR1 is SGHRS and CDR2 is YFSETQ. With V trimmed by 5 bases and J by 0 bases, 8 bases remained unmatched. The CDR3 length is 16 residues. CDR3 protein: CASRITSGASTDTQYF. CDR3 coding DNA: TGCGCCAGCAGGATCACTAGCGGAGCTAGCACAGATACGCAGTATTTT.

The chain combines TRBV7-2 with TRBJ2-7, with TRBD2 matching over 8 bases. The germline V gene has CDR1 SGHTA and CDR2 FQGNSA. Unmatched junction bases numbered 8, after V lost 2 bases and J lost 5 bases. This CDR3 comprises 15 residues. The CDR3 here is CASSLPPGGVHEQYF. CDR3 sequence (DNA): TGTGCCAGCAGCTTACCCCCGGGAGGGGTCCACGAGCAGTACTTC.

This clone was recorded a few times. The chain uses TRBV5-1 and TRBJ1-1; D possibly corresponds to TRBD1 (5 bases). Trimming took off 1 base at V and 0 bases at J, with 16 bases between the two ends. Germline V gene data show CDR1 as SGHRS and CDR2 as YFSETQ. This CDR3 has 17 residues. The CDR3 coding sequence is TGCGCCAGCAGCTTGCTGGCAGGGCCTTTCATGAACACTGAAGCTTTCTTT. This gives the protein CASSLLAGPFMNTEAFF. The whole variable domain, filled in from reference TRBV5-1 and TRBJ1-1, reads KAGVTQTPRYLIKTRGQQVTLSCSPISGHRSVSWYQQTPGQGLQFLFEYFSETQRNKGNFPGRFSGRQFSNSRSEMNVSTLELGDSALYLCASSLLAGPFMNTEAFFGQGTRLTVV.

V usage is TRBV19 and J usage is TRBJ1-1, with a tentative D call TRBD1 (5 bases). Germline CDR1 LNHDA, CDR2 SQIVND (reference sequence). The V gene lost 6 bases and the J gene lost 3 bases, with 11 bases spanning the gap. This CDR3 is 13 amino acids long. The CDR3 reads CASRGDRYTEAFF. The CDR3 DNA sequence: TGTGCCAGTAGAGGAGACAGATACACTGAAGCTTTCTTT.

The sample holds one count of this clone. This sequence joins TRBV30 and TRBJ2-7, with 10 bases that match TRBD2. In germline, CDR1 is GTSNPN, CDR2 SVGIG (reference sequence). The V segment lost 2 bases and the J segment 6 bases; nucleotides outside the gene matches: 16. The CDR3 length is 17 residues. CDR3 loop: CAWSPNLSAGGRSEQYF. CDR3 nucleotides: TGTGCCTGGAGTCCTAACCTTTCAGCGGGAGGGAGGAGCGAGCAGTACTTC.

This rearrangement joins TRBV4-2 to TRBJ2-7, with 8 bases lining up with TRBD1. This CDR3 comprises 15 residues. The V segment lost 5 bases and the J segment 2 bases; nucleotides outside the gene matches: 8. Germline V gives CDR1 LGHNA, CDR2 YNFKEQ. CDR3 loop: CASSGRTGGAYEQYF. The CDR3 coding sequence is TGTGCCAGCAGCGGTAGAACAGGGGGAGCCTACGAGCAGTACTTC.

The rearrangement links TRBV2 to TRBJ2-3; TRBD2 might be the D (5 bases). Germline values: CDR1 SNHLY, CDR2 FYNNEI. The CDR3 consists of 13 residues. With 8 bases removed from V and 4 bases from J, the gap between germline ends came to 13 bases. The CDR3 region has the DNA TGTGCCAGCCTCCCGGGAATCTCAGATACGCAGTATTTT. Its protein product is CASLPGISDTQYF.